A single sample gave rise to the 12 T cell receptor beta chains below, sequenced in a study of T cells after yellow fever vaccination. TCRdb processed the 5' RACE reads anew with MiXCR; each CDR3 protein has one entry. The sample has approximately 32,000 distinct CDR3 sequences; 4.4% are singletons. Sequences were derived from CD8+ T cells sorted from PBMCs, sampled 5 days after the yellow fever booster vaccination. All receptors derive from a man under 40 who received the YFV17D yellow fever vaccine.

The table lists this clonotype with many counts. The CDR3 is CSAPKDIGSYEQYF. CDR3 nucleotide sequence: TGCAGTGCTCCGAAGGACATAGGCTCCTACGAGCAGTACTTC. The J gene is TRBJ2-7, the V gene TRBV20-1; tentatively, D is TRBD1 (5 bases). Per the germline V gene, CDR1 is DFQATT and CDR2 is SNEGSKA (reference sequence). The germline V and J ends were trimmed by 5 bases and 0 bases, with 14 bases remaining between them. This CDR3 spans 14 amino acids.

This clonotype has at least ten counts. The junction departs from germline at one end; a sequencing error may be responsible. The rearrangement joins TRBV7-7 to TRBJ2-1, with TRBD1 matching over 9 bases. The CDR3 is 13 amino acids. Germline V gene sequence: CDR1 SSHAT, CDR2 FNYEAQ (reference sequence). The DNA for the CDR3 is TGTGCTAGCAGCTTAGGACAGGGGAATGAGCAGTTCTTC. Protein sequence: CASSLGQGNEQFF.

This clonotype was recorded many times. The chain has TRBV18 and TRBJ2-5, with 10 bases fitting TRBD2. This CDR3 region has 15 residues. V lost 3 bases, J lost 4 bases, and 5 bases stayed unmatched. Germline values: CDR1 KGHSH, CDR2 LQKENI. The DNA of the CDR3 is TGTGCCAGCTCACCCCGGACTAGCGGCGGAGAGACCCAGTACTTC. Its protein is CASSPRTSGGETQYF.

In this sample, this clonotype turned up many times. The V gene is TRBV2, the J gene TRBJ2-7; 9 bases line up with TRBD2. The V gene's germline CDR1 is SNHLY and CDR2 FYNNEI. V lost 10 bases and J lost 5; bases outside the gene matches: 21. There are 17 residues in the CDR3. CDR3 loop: CATQGSSGRIVGHEQYF. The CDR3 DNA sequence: TGTGCCACCCAGGGGAGTAGCGGGAGAATCGTGGGCCACGAGCAGTACTTC. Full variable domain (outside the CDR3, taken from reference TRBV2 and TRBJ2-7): EPEVTQTPSHQVTQMGQEVILRCVPISNHLYFYWYRQILGQKVEFLVSFYNNEISEKSEIFDDQFSVERPDGSNFTLKIRSTKLEDSAMYFCATQGSSGRIVGHEQYFGPGTRLTVT.

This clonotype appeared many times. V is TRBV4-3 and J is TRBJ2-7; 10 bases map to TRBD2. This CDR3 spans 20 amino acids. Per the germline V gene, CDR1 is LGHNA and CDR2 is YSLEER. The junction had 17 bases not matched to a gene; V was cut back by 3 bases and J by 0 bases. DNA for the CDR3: TGCGCCAGCAGCCACGCATCCGGGACTAGCGAATATAAAACCTCCTACGAGCAGTACTTC. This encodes CASSHASGTSEYKTSYEQYF.

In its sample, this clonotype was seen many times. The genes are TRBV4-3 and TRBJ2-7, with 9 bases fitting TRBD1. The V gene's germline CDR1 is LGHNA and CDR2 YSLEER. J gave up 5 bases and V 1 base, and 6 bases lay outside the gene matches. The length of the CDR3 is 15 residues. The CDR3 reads CASSQVTGGLNEQYF. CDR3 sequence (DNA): TGCGCCAGCAGCCAAGTGACAGGGGGGTTGAACGAGCAGTACTTC.

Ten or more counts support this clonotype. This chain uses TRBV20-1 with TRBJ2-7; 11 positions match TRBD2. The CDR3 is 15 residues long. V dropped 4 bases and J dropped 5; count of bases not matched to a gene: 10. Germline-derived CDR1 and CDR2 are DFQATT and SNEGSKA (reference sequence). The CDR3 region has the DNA TGCAGTGCTAAGGCCGCTAGCGGGAGGTACCACGAGCAGTACTTC. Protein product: CSAKAASGRYHEQYF.

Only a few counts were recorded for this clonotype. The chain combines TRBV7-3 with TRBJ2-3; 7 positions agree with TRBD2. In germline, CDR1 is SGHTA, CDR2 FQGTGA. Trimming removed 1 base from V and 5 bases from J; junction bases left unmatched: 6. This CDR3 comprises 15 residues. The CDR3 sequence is CASSLIGGRVDTQYF. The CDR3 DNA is TGTGCCAGCAGCTTAATAGGCGGGAGAGTAGATACGCAGTATTTT. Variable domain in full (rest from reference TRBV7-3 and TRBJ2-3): GAGVSQTPSNKVTEKGKYVELRCDPISGHTALYWYRQSLGQGPEFLIYFQGTGAADDSGLPNDRFFAVRPEGSVSTLKIQRTERGDSAVYLCASSLIGGRVDTQYFGPGTRLTVL.

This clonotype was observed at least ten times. The CDR3 coding sequence is TGTGCCAGCAGCTTAGCAGCAACCGGGGAGCTGTTTTTT. It encodes CASSLAATGELFF. The genes are TRBV13 and TRBJ2-2, with D unresolved. V was clipped by 1 base and J by 5 bases, with 5 bases between them. The CDR3 is 13 amino acids. In germline, CDR1 is PRHDT, CDR2 FYEKMQ (reference sequence).

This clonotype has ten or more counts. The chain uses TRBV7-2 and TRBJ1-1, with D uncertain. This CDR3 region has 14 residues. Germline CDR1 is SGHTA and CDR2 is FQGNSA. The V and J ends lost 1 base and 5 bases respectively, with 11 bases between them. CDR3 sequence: CASSLGSGWTEAFF. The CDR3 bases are TGTGCCAGCAGCTTAGGGTCAGGCTGGACTGAAGCTTTCTTT. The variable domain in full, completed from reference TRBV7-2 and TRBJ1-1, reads GAGVSQSPSNKVTEKGKDVELRCDPISGHTALYWYRQSLGQGLEFLIYFQGNSAPDKSGLPSDRFSAERTGGSVSTLTIQRTQQEDSAVYLCASSLGSGWTEAFFGQGTRLTVV.

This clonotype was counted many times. The CDR3 region is CAWSGGDSYEQYF. Here the CDR3 DNA reads TGTGCCTGGAGTGGAGGGGACAGCTACGAGCAGTACTTC. The chain couples TRBV30 to TRBJ2-7; TRBD1 agrees at 7 bases. CDR1 and CDR2 (germline): GTSNPN, SVGIG (reference sequence). The CDR3 runs to 13 residues. J gave up 3 bases and V 1 base, and 3 bases lay outside the gene matches.

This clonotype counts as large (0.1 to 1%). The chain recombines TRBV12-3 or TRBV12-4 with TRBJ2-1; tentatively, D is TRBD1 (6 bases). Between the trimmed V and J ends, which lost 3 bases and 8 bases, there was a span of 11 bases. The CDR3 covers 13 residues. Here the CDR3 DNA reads TGTGCCAGCAGTTTCCAGGGGCGGGATGAGCAGTTCTTC. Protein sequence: CASSFQGRDEQFF.